These T cell receptor beta chains were read from a single sample in a study of blood T cell repertoires in COVID-19. Data came from immunoSEQ multiplex PCR; TCRdb stores just in-frame clones and leaves some out. The sample consists of fewer than 250,000 clones, 83% of them appearing once. Sequencing was done on a sample of peripheral blood. The receptor set was obtained from a human donor in a cohort sampled during active COVID-19. Each CDR3 is given with its conserved first and last residue. D genes are given only for firm matches. Expanded clones are given a class, and other clones once, few, many or no size at all.

>TRBV10-3|TRBJ1-5|-|-
TGTGCCATCAGTGGAGGGGAAACAGGGACCAATCAGCCCCAGCATTTT
CAISGGETGTNQPQHF
>TRBV29-1|TRBJ2-2|-|once
TGCAGCGTTACCGCGGCCGTGGACACCGGGGAGCTGTTTTTT
CSVTAAVDTGELFF
>TRBV11-2|TRBJ1-2|-|-
TGTGCCAGCAGCCAACTACGGAGCAGAGCATACTTTAATGGCTACACCTTC
CASSQLRSRAYFNGYTF
>TRBV10-2|TRBJ2-2|-|-
TGCGCCAGCAGTGAGTCGAGTATCACCATTACCGGGGAGCTGTTTTTT
CASSESSITITGELFF
>TRBV7-9|TRBJ1-6|-|-
TGTGCCAGCAGTGGGCAGGGAAACTCACCCCTCCACTTT
CASSGQGNSPLHF
>TRBV2|TRBJ1-4|TRBD1|once
TGTGCCAGCCGGACAGGGGGCTATGAAAAACTGTTTTTT
CASRTGGYEKLFF
>TRBV5-6|TRBJ1-3|-|-
TGTGCCAGCAGCCCTCACGGGGTGGGAAACACCATATATTTT
CASSPHGVGNTIYF
>TRBV5-1|TRBJ1-1|-|-
TGCGCCAGCAGCCCGGGACACCGGAACACTGAAGCTTTCTTT
CASSPGHRNTEAFF
>TRBV19|TRBJ1-5|TRBD1|few
TGTGCCAGTAGTACTGACAGGGGGGGATTTAATCAGCCCCAGCATTTT
CASSTDRGGFNQPQHF
>TRBV20-1|TRBJ2-1|-|-
TGCAGTGGAGGCCAAATGGAGTTCTTC
CSGGQMEFF
>TRBV6-5|TRBJ2-7|TRBD2|-
TGTGCCGGCGGGACTACATTCTACGAGCAGTACTTC
CAGGTTFYEQYF
>TRBV10-3|TRBJ2-3|-|many
TGTGCCATCAGTGAGTCGGCAGGGATCGCAGATACGCAGTATTTT
CAISESAGIADTQYF
>TRBV27|TRBJ2-5|TRBD2|-
TGTGCCAGCAGTTCTGGGACTAGGCAGACCCAGTACTTC
CASSSGTRQTQYF
>TRBV10-1|TRBJ2-7|TRBD1|few
TGCGCCAGCAGTGAGTCCACCGGGACAGTTGACGAGCAGTACTTC
CASSESTGTVDEQYF
>TRBV5-1|TRBJ2-7|TRBD1|-
TGCGCCAGCAACCGGGACAGCCACTACGAGCAGTACTTC
CASNRDSHYEQYF
>TRBV5-4|TRBJ2-1|TRBD2|-
TGTGCCAGCAGCTTGAAAGCGGGGGACTCCTACAATGAGCAGTTCTTC
CASSLKAGDSYNEQFF
>TRBV2|TRBJ1-2|-|few
TGTGCCAGCAGTGAAGGCCTAACCTATGGCTACACCTTC
CASSEGLTYGYTF
>TRBV9|TRBJ2-1|-|-
TGTGCCAGCAGCGTAGAACTGGCTAGTCCTTTCGGGGAGCAGTTCTTC
CASSVELASPFGEQFF
>TRBV28|TRBJ2-7|-|-
TGTGCCAGCAGTCCCCAGGGTTACGAGCAGTACTTC
CASSPQGYEQYF
>TRBV19|TRBJ2-1|-|-
TGTGCCAGTAGTTTCGCGGGGAGCTCCTACAATGAGCAGTTCTTC
CASSFAGSSYNEQFF
>TRBV5-1|TRBJ2-1|TRBD2|-
TGCGCCAGCAGCTTTAGCGGGGCAGTATACAATGAGCAGTTCTTC
CASSFSGAVYNEQFF
>TRBV5-1|TRBJ2-5|TRBD1|-
TGCGCCAGCAGCGTTACCCGTGGACAGGGCCAAGAGACCCAGTACTTC
CASSVTRGQGQETQYF
>TRBV10-3|TRBJ1-5|-|few
TGTGCCATCAGTGGAGACAGGCTTCAGCCCCAGCATTTT
CAISGDRLQPQHF
>TRBV19|TRBJ1-1|TRBD1|-
TGTGCCAGTAGGGGACAGACCAACAAATTCACTGAAGCTTTCTTT
CASRGQTNKFTEAFF
>TRBV6-5|TRBJ1-2|TRBD1|-
TGTGCCAGCAGTCCGGGACAGACAACTAACTATGGCTACACCTTC
CASSPGQTTNYGYTF
>TRBV5-4|TRBJ2-3|-|-
TGTGCCAGCAGCTTCGGACAGCAGTACACAGATACGCAGTATTTT
CASSFGQQYTDTQYF
>TRBV28|TRBJ2-5|TRBD1|-
TGTGCCAGCAGTACTAACAGGGGGGAAAAGACCCAGTACTTC
CASSTNRGEKTQYF
>TRBV9|TRBJ2-3|-|-
TGTGCCAGCAGCCCTCATCTAAGCACAGATACGCAGTATTTT
CASSPHLSTDTQYF
>TRBV12-5|TRBJ2-3|TRBD1|-
TGTGCTAGTGGTTGGGGAGAGGGGGCCGCAGATACGCAGTATTTT
CASGWGEGAADTQYF
>TRBV11-1|TRBJ1-2|TRBD1|-
TGTGCCAGCAGCTTGGGACAGCCTGTCTATGGCTACACCTTC
CASSLGQPVYGYTF
>TRBV28|TRBJ2-7|TRBD1|-
TGTGCCAGCAGAAGGGACAGACTCTCCTACGAGCAGTACTTC
CASRRDRLSYEQYF
>TRBV6-6|TRBJ2-2|-|-
TGTGCCAGCAGGATCTTCGGGGGGCGTAGCGGGGAGCTGTTTTTT
CASRIFGGRSGELFF
>TRBV6-5|TRBJ2-7|TRBD2|-
TGTGCCAGCAGTTACTCCGGGGAGGGGACCTACGAGCAGTACTTC
CASSYSGEGTYEQYF
>TRBV29-1|TRBJ2-3|-|-
TGCAGCGCCCCAAGGGGAACTATCACAGATACGCAGTATTTT
CSAPRGTITDTQYF
>TRBV5-1|TRBJ1-2|TRBD1|-
TGCGCCAGCAGCTTTGGAGGGGGCAATGGCTACACCTTC
CASSFGGGNGYTF
>TRBV2|TRBJ1-3|TRBD1|-
TGTGCCAGCGGGGCCGGGACAGGGGCTGGAAACACCATATATTTT
CASGAGTGAGNTIYF
>TRBV5-1|TRBJ2-2|-|-
TGCGCCAGCAGCTCCGCGAACACCGGGGAGCTGTTTTTT
CASSSANTGELFF
>TRBV5-1|TRBJ2-2|-|once
TGCGCCAGCAGGGACACCTTGTACACCGGGGAGCTGTTTTTT
CASRDTLYTGELFF
>TRBV7-2|TRBJ2-3|-|-
TGTGCCAGCAGCTTAGCGGGGAGGAGGGATACGCAGTATTTT
CASSLAGRRDTQYF
>TRBV30|TRBJ2-5|-|-
TGTGCCTGGAGTGGAGGGGGGGCCAGAGAGACCCAGTACTTC
CAWSGGGARETQYF
>TRBV29-1|TRBJ2-7|-|-
TGCAGCGTTGATACCCCAGGTAATGGCTACGAGCAGTACTTC
CSVDTPGNGYEQYF
>TRBV5-1|TRBJ2-1|TRBD1|-
TGCGCCAGCAGCTCCCCGGGACAGGGGTTCGGAGAGCAGTTCTTC
CASSSPGQGFGEQFF
>TRBV5-6|TRBJ2-1|-|-
TGTGCCAGCAGCTTTTCCACACTCGACGCAGGGAACAATGAGCAGTTCTTC
CASSFSTLDAGNNEQFF
>TRBV7-9|TRBJ2-7|TRBD1|-
TGTGCCAGCAGCTCACAACAGGGACAGCGCTCCTACGAGCAGTACTTC
CASSSQQGQRSYEQYF
>TRBV4-1|TRBJ1-2|-|-
TGCGCCAGCAGCCAAAGTTGGAGAACAGGTACAAGGTACACCTTC
CASSQSWRTGTRYTF
>TRBV7-2|TRBJ1-5|-|-
TGTGCCAGCAGCTCAGGCTGGACAGAGAATAGCAATCAGCCCCAGCATTTT
CASSSGWTENSNQPQHF
>TRBV2|TRBJ2-7|TRBD2|-
TGTGCCAGCAGCGATGGGAGGGCCGAGCAGTACTTC
CASSDGRAEQYF
>TRBV28|TRBJ1-5|-|-
TGTGCCAGCAGTTGGACCCTGACAGGTTTGAGGAGTCAGCCCCAGCATTTT
CASSWTLTGLRSQPQHF
>TRBV7-6|TRBJ2-3|TRBD2|-
TGTGCCAGCAGGGAGGAAAGCGGGGCAGATACGCAGTATTTT
CASREESGADTQYF
>TRBV7-9|TRBJ1-5|-|many
TGTGCCAGCAGCCAAACAGGGTCTCCGGTGGGGAATCAGCCCCAGCATTTT
CASSQTGSPVGNQPQHF
>TRBV11-2|TRBJ2-4|-|-
TGTGCCAGCAGCTCCCCCCGGGTGTCGAACATTCAGTACTTC
CASSSPRVSNIQYF
>TRBV6-5|TRBJ1-6|-|once
TGTGCCAGCAAAAGCAGGGGTCTCTATAATTCACCCCTCCACTTT
CASKSRGLYNSPLHF
>TRBV11-1|TRBJ2-7|TRBD2|-
TGTGCCAGCAGTGCGGGACTAAACTACGAGCAGTACTTC
CASSAGLNYEQYF
>TRBV6-5|TRBJ2-7|TRBD1|-
TGTGCCTCCCTTACAGGGGGCGGCTACGAGCAGTACTTC
CASLTGGGYEQYF